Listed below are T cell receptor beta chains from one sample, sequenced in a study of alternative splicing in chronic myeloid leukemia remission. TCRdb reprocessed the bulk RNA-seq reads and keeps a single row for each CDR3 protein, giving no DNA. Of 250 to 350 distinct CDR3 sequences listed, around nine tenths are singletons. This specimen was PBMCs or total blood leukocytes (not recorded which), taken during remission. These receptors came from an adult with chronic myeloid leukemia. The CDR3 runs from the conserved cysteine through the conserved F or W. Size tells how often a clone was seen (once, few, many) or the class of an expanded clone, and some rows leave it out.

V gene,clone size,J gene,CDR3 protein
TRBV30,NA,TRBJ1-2,CAWVTGRRRSYTF
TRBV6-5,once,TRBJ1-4,CASTGTGSEKLFF
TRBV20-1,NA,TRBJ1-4,CSAQTLTGTLNEKLFF
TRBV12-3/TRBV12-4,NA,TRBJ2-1,CASSPQFF
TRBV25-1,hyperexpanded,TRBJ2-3,CASSDGEFTDTQYF
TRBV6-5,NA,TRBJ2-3,CASTGLADSTDTQYF
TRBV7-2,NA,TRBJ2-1,CASSLAVGPYNEQFF
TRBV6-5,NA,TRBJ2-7,CASSYSASGSSEQYF
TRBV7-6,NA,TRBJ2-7,CASSLVGSEQYF
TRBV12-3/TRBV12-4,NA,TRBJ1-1,CASSFKRNTEAFF
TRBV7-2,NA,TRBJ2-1,CASSLELAYNEQFF
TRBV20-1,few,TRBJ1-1,CSARGPGHTEAFF
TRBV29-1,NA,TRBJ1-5,CSASIENNQPQHF
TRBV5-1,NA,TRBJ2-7,CASSELANSYEQYF
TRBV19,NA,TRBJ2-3,CASSMKAIRADTQYF
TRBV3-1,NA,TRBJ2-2,CASQGRNPLANTGELFF
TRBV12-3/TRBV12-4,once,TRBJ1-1,CASSPGTGGSTEAFF
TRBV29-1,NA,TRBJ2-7,CSVEDRDRAQEQYF
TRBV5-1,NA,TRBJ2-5,CASSLAGQLQETQYF
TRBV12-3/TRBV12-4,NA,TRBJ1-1,CASSPGQGNTEAFF
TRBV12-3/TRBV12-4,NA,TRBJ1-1,CASSLGPNTEAFF
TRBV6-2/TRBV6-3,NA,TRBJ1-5,CASSSPQGANQPQHF